A single T cell receptor (beta chain) is shown here with its context. Its antigen remains unknown. The source of the sample is a study of shared clonotypes between healthy human individuals. Donation came from healthy HIV-negative adults that had no recent acute infections or vaccinations. TCRdb keeps only in-frame clones here, not all; method: immunoSEQ multiplex PCR. The sample lists roughly 2.5 million clones; around nine tenths were seen once. Overall study results and limits: The researchers took only blood, and tissue repertoires probably look different.

Trimming pared 5 bases from V and 6 bases from J, leaving 7 bases between. Germline loops: CDR1 MNHEY, CDR2 SMNVEV (reference sequence). The CDR3 spans 11 residues. This sequence joins TRBV27 and TRBJ1-1; D unclear. The sequenced sample was naive CD4+ T cells sorted from blood. Subset defined: CD45RA+ positively selected. This receptor was taken from a man aged 18 to 29 in good health. CDR3 sequence (DNA): TGTGCCAGCAGTCCCCCGTCTGAAGCTTTCTTT. Protein sequence: CASSPPSEAFF.